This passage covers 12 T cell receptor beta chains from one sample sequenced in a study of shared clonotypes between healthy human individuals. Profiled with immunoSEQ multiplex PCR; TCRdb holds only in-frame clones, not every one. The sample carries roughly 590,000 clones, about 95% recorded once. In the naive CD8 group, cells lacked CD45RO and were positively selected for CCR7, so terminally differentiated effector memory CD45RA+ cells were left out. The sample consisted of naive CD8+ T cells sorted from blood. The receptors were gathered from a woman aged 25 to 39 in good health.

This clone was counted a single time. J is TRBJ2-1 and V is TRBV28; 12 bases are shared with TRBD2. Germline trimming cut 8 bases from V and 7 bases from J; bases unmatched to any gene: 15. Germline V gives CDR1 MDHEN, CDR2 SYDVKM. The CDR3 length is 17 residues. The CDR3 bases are TGTGCCAGCGTACCCTTCCCGACTAGCGGGAGTGGGAATGAGCAGTTCTTC. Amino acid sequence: CASVPFPTSGSGNEQFF.

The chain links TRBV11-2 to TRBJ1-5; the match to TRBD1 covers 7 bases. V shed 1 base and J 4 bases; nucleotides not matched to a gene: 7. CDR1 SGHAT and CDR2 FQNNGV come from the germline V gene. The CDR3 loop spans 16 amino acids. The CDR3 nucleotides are TGTGCCAGCAGCTTAGGGCAGGGGGAACGGAATCAGCCCCAGCATTTT. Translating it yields CASSLGQGERNQPQHF.

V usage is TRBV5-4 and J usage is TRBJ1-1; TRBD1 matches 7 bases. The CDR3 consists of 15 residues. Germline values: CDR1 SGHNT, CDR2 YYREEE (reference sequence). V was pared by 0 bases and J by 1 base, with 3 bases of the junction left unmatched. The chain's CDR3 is CASSLGQGPNTEAFF. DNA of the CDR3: TGTGCCAGCAGCTTGGGACAGGGACCGAACACTGAAGCTTTCTTT.

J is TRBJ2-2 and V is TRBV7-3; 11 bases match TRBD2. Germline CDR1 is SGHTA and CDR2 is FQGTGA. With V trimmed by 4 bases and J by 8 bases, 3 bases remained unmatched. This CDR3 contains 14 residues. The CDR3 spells CASSSLAGAGELFF. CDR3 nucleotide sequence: TGTGCCAGCAGCTCACTAGCGGGAGCGGGGGAGCTGTTTTTT.

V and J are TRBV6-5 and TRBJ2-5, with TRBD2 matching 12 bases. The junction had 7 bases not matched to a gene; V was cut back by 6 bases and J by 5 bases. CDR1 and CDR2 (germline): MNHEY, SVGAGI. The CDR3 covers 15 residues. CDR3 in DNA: TGTGCCAGCAGGCCTAGACTAGCGGGAGCTGAGACCCAGTACTTC. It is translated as CASRPRLAGAETQYF.

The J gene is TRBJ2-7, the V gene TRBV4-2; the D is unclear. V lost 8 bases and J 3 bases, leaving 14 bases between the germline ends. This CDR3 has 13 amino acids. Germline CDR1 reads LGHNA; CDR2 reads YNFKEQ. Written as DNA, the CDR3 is TGTGCCAGCGCCCCGCAGCAGGACTACGAGCAGTACTTC. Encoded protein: CASAPQQDYEQYF.

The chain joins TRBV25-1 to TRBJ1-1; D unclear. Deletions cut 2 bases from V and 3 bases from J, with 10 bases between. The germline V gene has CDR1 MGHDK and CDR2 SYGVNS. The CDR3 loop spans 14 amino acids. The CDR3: CASSEGFIYTEAFF. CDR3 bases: TGTGCCAGCAGTGAAGGGTTCATCTACACTGAAGCTTTCTTT.

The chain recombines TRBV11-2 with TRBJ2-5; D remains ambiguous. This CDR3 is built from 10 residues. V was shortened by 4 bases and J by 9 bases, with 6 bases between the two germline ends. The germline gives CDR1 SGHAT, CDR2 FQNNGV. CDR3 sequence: CASSSGSQYF. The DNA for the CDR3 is TGTGCCAGCAGCTCTGGGTCCCAGTACTTC.

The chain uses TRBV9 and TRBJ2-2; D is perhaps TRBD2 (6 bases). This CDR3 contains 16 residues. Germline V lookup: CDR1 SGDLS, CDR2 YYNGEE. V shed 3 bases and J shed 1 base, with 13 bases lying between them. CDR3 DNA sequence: TGTGCCAGCAGCGGAGCAGGCGGGAAGAACACCGGGGAGCTGTTTTTT. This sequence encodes CASSGAGGKNTGELFF. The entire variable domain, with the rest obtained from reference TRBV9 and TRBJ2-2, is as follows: DSGVTQTPKHLITATGQRVTLRCSPRSGDLSVYWYQQSLDQGLQFLIQYYNGEERAKGNILERFSAQQFPDLHSELNLSSLELGDSALYFCASSGAGGKNTGELFFGEGSRLTVL.

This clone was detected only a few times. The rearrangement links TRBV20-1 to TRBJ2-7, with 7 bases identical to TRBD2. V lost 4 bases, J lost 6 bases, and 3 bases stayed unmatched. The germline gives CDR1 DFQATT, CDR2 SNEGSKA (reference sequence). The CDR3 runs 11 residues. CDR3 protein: CSATGGGEQYF. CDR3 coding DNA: TGCAGTGCTACTGGGGGGGGCGAGCAGTACTTC.

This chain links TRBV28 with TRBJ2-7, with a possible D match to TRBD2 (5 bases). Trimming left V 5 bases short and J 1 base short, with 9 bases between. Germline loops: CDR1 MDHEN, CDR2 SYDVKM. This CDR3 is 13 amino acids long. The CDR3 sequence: CASSHGDSYEQYF. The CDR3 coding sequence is TGTGCCAGCAGTCACGGGGATTCCTACGAGCAGTACTTC.

The CDR3 region is CAIRRTGENYGYTF. In nucleotides, the CDR3 is TGTGCCATCAGGCGGACAGGGGAAAACTATGGCTACACCTTC. The chain combines TRBV10-3 with TRBJ1-2, with 9 bases identical to TRBD1. The V and J ends lost 6 bases and 2 bases, in that order; junction bases with no gene match: 4. CDR1 is ENHRY, CDR2 SYGVKD, per germline. This CDR3 has 14 amino acids.